The TCR beta chain under discussion was sequenced for a study of control samples from healthy donors and cancer patients. Clones were read by immunoSEQ multiplex PCR, and TCRdb kept only the in-frame ones, dropping some. The sample carries some 120,000 clones, around 92% recorded once. The source is a man aged 45-60 years in good health. Sequencing input: blood.

In nucleotides, the CDR3 is TGTGCCAGCAGCGTCACCGGGACAGGTTACGAGCAGTACTTC. It specifies CASSVTGTGYEQYF. V gene TRBV11-2 combines with J gene TRBJ2-7; 8 bases are shared with TRBD1. The junction had 7 bases not matched to a gene; V was cut back by 5 bases and J by 4 bases. From germline, CDR1 is SGHAT and CDR2 FQNNGV. This CDR3 is 14 amino acids long.